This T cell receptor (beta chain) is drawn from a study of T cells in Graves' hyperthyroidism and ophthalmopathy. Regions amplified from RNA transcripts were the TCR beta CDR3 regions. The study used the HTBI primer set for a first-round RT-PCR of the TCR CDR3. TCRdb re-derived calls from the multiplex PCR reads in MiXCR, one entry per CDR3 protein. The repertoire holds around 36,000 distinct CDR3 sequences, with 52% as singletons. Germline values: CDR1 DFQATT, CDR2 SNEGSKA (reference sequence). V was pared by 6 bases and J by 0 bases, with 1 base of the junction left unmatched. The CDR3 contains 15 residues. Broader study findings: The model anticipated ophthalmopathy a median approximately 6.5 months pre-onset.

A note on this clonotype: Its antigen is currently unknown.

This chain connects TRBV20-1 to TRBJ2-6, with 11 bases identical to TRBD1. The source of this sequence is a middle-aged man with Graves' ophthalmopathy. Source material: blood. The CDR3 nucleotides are TGCAGTGCAGGGACAGGGGGCTCTGGGGCCAACGTCCTGACTTTC. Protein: CSAGTGGSGANVLTF.